This T cell receptor beta chain is from a study of T cells after yellow fever vaccination. Study conclusions and caveats: The booster response re-showed most primary clones: approximately 95% CD4, about 89% CD8. Weaker, the secondary response peaked sooner, at day 5 versus 15.

The V end was cut by 3 bases, the J end by 0 bases, with 13 bases between. Germline-derived CDR1 and CDR2 are LNHDA and SQIVND (reference sequence). This CDR3 spans 16 amino acids. This clonotype appeared a few times. The antigen is unknown. TCRdb called the 5' RACE reads again in MiXCR, with one record for every CDR3 protein. In the table there are under 700,000 distinct CDR3 sequences, around 16% of which are singletons. The sequence was obtained from a man aged 18 to 29 who received the YFV17D yellow fever vaccine. This sequence joins TRBV19 and TRBJ2-3, with TRBD2 as a possible D gene (6 bases). Sequencing used PBMCs, obtained around 5 days after the first yellow fever vaccination. CDR3 region: CASSILSGASTDTQYF. The DNA of the CDR3 is TGTGCCAGTAGTATCCTTAGCGGCGCAAGCACAGATACGCAGTATTTT.